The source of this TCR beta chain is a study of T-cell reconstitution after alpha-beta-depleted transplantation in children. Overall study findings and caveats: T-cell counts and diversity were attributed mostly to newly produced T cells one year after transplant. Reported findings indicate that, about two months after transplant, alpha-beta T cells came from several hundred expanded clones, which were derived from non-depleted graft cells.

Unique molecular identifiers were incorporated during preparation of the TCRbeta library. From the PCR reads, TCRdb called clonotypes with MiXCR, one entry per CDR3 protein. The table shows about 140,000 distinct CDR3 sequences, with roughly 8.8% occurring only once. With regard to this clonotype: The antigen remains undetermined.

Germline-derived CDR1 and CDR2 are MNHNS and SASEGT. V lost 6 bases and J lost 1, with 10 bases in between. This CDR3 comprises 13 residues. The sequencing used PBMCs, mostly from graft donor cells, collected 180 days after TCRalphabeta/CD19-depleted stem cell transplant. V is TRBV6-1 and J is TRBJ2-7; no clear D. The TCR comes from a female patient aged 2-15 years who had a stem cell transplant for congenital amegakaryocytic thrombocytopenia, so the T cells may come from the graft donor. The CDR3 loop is CASRLLMSYEQYF. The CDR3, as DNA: TGTGCCAGCAGGCTCCTGATGTCCTACGAGCAGTACTTC.